This TCR beta chain is drawn from a study of beta chain features in type 1 diabetes. This clone has only a few counts. The same CDR3 can be traced to other DNA sequences in this sample. cDNA synthesis used the whole RNA isolate, giving expressed TCRB sequences. Method: immunoSEQ multiplex PCR; TCRdb's copy keeps in-frame clones and lacks some. The sample holds 310,000 or so clones, 6.5% to 10% seen once. The sample consisted of central memory CD4+ T cells from blood. This TCR came from a woman in her late teens or twenties in good health.

CDR3: CASSRGAGANVLTF. The DNA of the CDR3 is TGTGCCAGTAGTAGAGGTGCTGGGGCCAACGTCCTGACTTTC. This sequence joins TRBV19 and TRBJ2-6; D not certain. Trimming cost V 4 bases and J 2 bases, with 6 bases left between them. The CDR3 spans 14 residues. Germline V gene sequence: CDR1 LNHDA, CDR2 SQIVND (reference sequence).